This record concerns one T cell receptor beta chain sequence. TCRdb reprocessed the 5' RACE reads via MiXCR and lists one record per CDR3 protein. The table has hundreds of thousands of distinct CDR3 sequences, roughly 18% seen once. The sample belongs to a study of identical twins. In addition, the sample was reused for a study of T cells expressing NK-cell markers.

The TCR was taken from a woman in her late teens or twenties in good health. Sequences were obtained from PBMCs.

The CDR3 reads CSVVGGEAEGPQHF. The CDR3 region has the DNA TGCAGCGTTGTTGGGGGGGAGGCGGAAGGGCCCCAGCATTTT. V is TRBV29-1 and J is TRBJ1-5; perhaps TRBD1 as D (5 bases). CDR1 and CDR2 from the germline V gene are SQVTM and ANQGSEA. There are 14 residues in the CDR3. V lost 4 bases and J 9 bases, leaving 19 bases between the germline ends.